This TCR beta chain was identified in a study of blood T cell repertoires in COVID-19. Study-level background: COVID-19 samples from acute and convalescent phases originated in the United States, Italy and Spain.

Details on this clone: One junction end disagrees with the germline gene, perhaps due to a read error.

The CDR3 runs to 15 residues. Germline CDR1 SGHVS, CDR2 FNYEAQ. Authors' methods: Nucleated cell number was recorded as an estimate derived from reference gene primer amplification. The assay was immunoSEQ multiplex PCR, and TCRdb's table has in-frame clones only and misses some. V and J calls and clone size are copied from that table; D and trimming were computed from the DNA. Altogether hundreds of thousands of clones are present, about 91% being singletons, with the ten largest covering 1.2% to 1.5%. Sequencing was done on a sample of peripheral blood. The receptor's source is a man at least 80 years old with acute or convalescent COVID-19. The chain employs TRBV7-6 and TRBJ2-3; TRBD2 agrees at 9 bases. The CDR3 DNA reads as TGTGCCAGCCGCTTATCTAGCGGGGGCACAGATACGCAGTATTTT. Its protein is CASRLSSGGTDTQYF.